Each of the 3 T cell receptor beta chains below was sequenced from the same sample in a study of CD8 T cells in Susac syndrome. The RNA input was about 0.5 to 1 ug, and it was reverse transcribed with random hexamers. MiXCR, run by TCRdb on the immunoSEQ multiplex PCR reads, gives a single entry per CDR3 protein. This table holds some 96,000 distinct CDR3 sequences, about 94% found once. The specimen was CD4+ T cells from PBMCs. These receptors came from a human donor with Susac syndrome.

This chain links TRBV30 with TRBJ2-4; possibly TRBD1 for D (5 bases). This CDR3 spans 14 amino acids. V dropped 1 base and J dropped 2 bases, with 9 bases sitting between them. Germline assignment: CDR1 GTSNPN and CDR2 SVGIG (reference sequence). The CDR3: CAWSATAPKNIQYF. CDR3 coding DNA: TGTGCCTGGAGTGCGACAGCACCCAAAAACATTCAGTACTTC.

The gene calls are TRBV6-2 or TRBV6-3 and TRBJ2-1; the D call may be TRBD1 or TRBD2 (5 bases each). This CDR3 has 16 residues. Trimming cost V 6 bases and J 0 bases, with 15 bases left between them. Germline V gives CDR1 MNHEY, CDR2 SVGEGT. The CDR3 coding sequence is TGTGCCAGCAGGGGAGTACGGCAGGGCTCCTACAATGAGCAGTTCTTC. Translated: CASRGVRQGSYNEQFF.

This chain uses TRBV7-9 with TRBJ1-5, with D perhaps matching TRBD1 (5 bases). This CDR3 region has 15 residues. Germline lookup yields CDR1 SEHNR and CDR2 FQNEAQ (reference sequence). V lost 1 base and J 6 bases, leaving 13 bases between the germline ends. As DNA, the CDR3 is TGTGCCAGCAGCTTAGTGGGGGGAGAGGGTCAGCCCCAGCATTTT. Translating gives CASSLVGGEGQPQHF.